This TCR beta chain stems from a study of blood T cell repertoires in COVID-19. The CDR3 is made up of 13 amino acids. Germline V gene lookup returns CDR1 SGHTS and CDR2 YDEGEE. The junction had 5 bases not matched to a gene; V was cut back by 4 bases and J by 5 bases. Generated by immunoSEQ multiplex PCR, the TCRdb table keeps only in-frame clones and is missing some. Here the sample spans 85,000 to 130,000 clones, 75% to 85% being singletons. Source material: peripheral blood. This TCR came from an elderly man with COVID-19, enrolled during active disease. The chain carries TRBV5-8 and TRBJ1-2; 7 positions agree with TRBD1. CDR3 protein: CASSRTGVYGYTF. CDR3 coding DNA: TGTGCCAGCAGCCGAACAGGGGTTTATGGCTACACCTTC.